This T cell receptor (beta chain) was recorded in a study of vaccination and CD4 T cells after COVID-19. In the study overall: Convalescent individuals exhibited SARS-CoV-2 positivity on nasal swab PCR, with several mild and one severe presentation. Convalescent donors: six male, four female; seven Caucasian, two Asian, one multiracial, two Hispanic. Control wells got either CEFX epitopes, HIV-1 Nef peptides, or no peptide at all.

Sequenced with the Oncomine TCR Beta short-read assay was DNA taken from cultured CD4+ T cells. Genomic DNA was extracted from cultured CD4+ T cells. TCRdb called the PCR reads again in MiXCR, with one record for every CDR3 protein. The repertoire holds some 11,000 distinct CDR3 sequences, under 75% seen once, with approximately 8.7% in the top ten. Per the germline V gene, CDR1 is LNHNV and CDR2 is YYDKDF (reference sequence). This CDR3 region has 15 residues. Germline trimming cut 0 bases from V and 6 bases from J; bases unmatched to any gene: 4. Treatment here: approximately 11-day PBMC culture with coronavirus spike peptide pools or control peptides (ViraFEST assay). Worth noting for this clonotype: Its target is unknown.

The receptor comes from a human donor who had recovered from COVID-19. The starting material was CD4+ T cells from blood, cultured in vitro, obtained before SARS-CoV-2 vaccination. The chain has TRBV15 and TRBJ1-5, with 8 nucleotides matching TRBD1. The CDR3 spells CATSRDGTGGQPQHF. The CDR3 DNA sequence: TGTGCCACCAGCAGAGACGGGACAGGCGGTCAGCCCCAGCATTTT.